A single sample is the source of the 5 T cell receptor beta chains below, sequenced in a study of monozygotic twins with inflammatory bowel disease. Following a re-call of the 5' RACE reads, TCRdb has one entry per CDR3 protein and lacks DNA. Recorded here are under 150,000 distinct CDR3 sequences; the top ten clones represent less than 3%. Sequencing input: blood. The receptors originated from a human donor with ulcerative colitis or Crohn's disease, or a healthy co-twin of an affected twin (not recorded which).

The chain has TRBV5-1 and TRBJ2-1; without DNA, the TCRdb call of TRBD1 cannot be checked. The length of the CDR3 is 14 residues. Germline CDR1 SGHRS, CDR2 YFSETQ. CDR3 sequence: CASSEGQVFDEQFF.

This CDR3 reads CASSPWLRVGTEAFF. This chain connects TRBV7-2 to TRBJ1-1. Germline loops: CDR1 SGHTA, CDR2 FQGNSA. The CDR3 length is 15 residues.

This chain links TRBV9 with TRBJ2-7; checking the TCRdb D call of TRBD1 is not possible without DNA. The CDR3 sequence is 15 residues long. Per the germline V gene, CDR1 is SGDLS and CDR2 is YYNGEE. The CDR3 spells CASSVGTGSPYEQYF.

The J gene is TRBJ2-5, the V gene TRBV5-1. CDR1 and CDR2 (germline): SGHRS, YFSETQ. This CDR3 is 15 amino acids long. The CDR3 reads CASSLYFWGQETQYF. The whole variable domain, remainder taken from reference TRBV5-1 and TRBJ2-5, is KAGVTQTPRYLIKTRGQQVTLSCSPISGHRSVSWYQQTPGQGLQFLFEYFSETQRNKGNFPGRFSGRQFSNSRSEMNVSTLELGDSALYLCASSLYFWGQETQYFGPGTRLLVL.

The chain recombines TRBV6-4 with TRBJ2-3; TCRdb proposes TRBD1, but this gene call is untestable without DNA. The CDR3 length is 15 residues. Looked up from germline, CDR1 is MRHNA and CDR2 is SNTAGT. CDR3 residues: CASSDSTGGGDTQYF.